The 31 T cell receptor beta chains below come from one sample, sequenced in a study of cytomegalovirus exposure and HLA in healthy donors. Using immunoSEQ multiplex PCR, the repertoire was profiled, and TCRdb retains in-frame clones only, with some absent. The table shows about 330,000 clones, with roughly 89% occurring only once. The sequencing sample was made of PBMCs. The receptors derive from a young woman in good health and CMV-seronegative.

The chain carries TRBV7-3 and TRBJ2-1; maybe TRBD2 (6 bases). V lost 2 bases and J 10 bases, leaving 15 bases between the germline ends. Per the germline V gene, CDR1 is SGHTA and CDR2 is FQGTGA. The CDR3 is made up of 14 amino acids. The CDR3, as DNA: TGTGCCAGCAGCTTACCGGGAGTTGAAGGAGAGCAGTTCTTC. Amino acids: CASSLPGVEGEQFF. Based on the CDR3 plus reference TRBV7-3 and TRBJ2-1, the full variable domain is GAGVSQTPSNKVTEKGKYVELRCDPISGHTALYWYRQSLGQGPEFLIYFQGTGAADDSGLPNDRFFAVRPEGSVSTLKIQRTERGDSAVYLCASSLPGVEGEQFFGPGTRLTVL.

This clone was recorded once. The chain carries TRBV7-3 and TRBJ2-7; 10 positions agree with TRBD2. J lost 1 base, V lost 6 bases, and 6 bases had no gene match. The length of the CDR3 is 15 residues. Germline V lookup: CDR1 SGHTA, CDR2 FQGTGA. The DNA for the CDR3 is TGTGCCAGCAGGTCCACTAGCGGGAATTCCTACGAGCAGTACTTC. Amino acid sequence: CASRSTSGNSYEQYF. Complete variable domain (other parts from reference TRBV7-3 and TRBJ2-7): GAGVSQTPSNKVTEKGKYVELRCDPISGHTALYWYRQSLGQGPEFLIYFQGTGAADDSGLPNDRFFAVRPEGSVSTLKIQRTERGDSAVYLCASRSTSGNSYEQYFGPGTRLTVT.

The CDR3 DNA reads as TGCGCCAGCAGCTTGGTAGGAGGGTTTGAAAAACTGTTTTTT. Its translation: CASSLVGGFEKLFF. The V gene is TRBV5-1, the J gene TRBJ1-4; D unresolved. The CDR3 length is 14 residues. Germline V gene sequence: CDR1 SGHRS, CDR2 YFSETQ. Trimming cost V 0 bases and J 7 bases, with 10 bases left between them.

The rearrangement links TRBV29-1 to TRBJ1-2, with D perhaps TRBD1 (6 bases). The CDR3 runs to 11 residues. Germline assignment: CDR1 SQVTM and CDR2 ANQGSEA. The CDR3 nucleotides are TGCAGTGCTCACAGGGTTGGCGGCTACACCTTC. Translated: CSAHRVGGYTF.

This clone was found a few times. The V gene is TRBV28, the J gene TRBJ2-5; D remains unclear. Trimming removed 2 bases at V and 9 bases at J, with 7 bases between. Per the germline V gene, CDR1 is MDHEN and CDR2 is SYDVKM. CDR3 length: 11 amino acids. The CDR3 nucleotides are TGTGCCAGCAGTTTAACATGGTCCCAGTACTTC. This sequence encodes CASSLTWSQYF.

DNA for the CDR3: TGTGCCAGCAGGGCGGGAGGGACGAATGAGCAGTTCTTC. It codes for CASRAGGTNEQFF. The genes are TRBV28 and TRBJ2-1; 9 bases fit TRBD2. The length of the CDR3 is 13 residues. Trimming at V came to 6 bases and at J to 7 bases, leaving 4 bases not matched to a gene. Germline CDR1 is MDHEN and CDR2 is SYDVKM.

The chain employs TRBV7-9 and TRBJ2-1, with unresolved D. V dropped 11 bases and J dropped 0 bases, with 14 bases sitting between them. Germline V gene lookup returns CDR1 SEHNR and CDR2 FQNEAQ (reference sequence). The CDR3 contains 14 residues. For the CDR3, the DNA is TGTGCCGGCCAACTAACCGACTCCTACAATGAGCAGTTCTTC. It yields the protein CAGQLTDSYNEQFF.

This clone was detected once. This chain joins TRBV9 and TRBJ2-3; 10 nucleotides line up with TRBD1. The CDR3 sequence is 15 residues long. Germline V CDR1 and CDR2: SGDLS, YYNGEE. V lost 4 bases, J lost 3 bases, and 5 bases stayed unmatched. CDR3 residues: CASSRGTGVTDTQYF. The CDR3, as DNA: TGTGCCAGCAGCCGAGGGACAGGGGTGACAGATACGCAGTATTTT.

CDR3 nucleotide sequence: TGTGCCAGCAGCCCCCCACTAGCCGCAGCGGGAGGTTTCACCGGGGAGCTGTTTTTT. It specifies CASSPPLAAAGGFTGELFF. The chain carries TRBV28 and TRBJ2-2, with 9 positions matching TRBD2. This CDR3 is built from 19 residues. J lost 4 bases, V lost 6 bases, and 18 bases had no gene match. Germline CDR1 and CDR2: MDHEN and SYDVKM.

The genes are TRBV28 and TRBJ2-1; 8 bases are shared with TRBD1. After removal of 6 bases from V and 10 bases from J, the junction contained 17 bases not matched to a gene. This CDR3 comprises 16 residues. Germline CDR1 MDHEN, CDR2 SYDVKM. The CDR3 loop is CASSTPGQGSLGEQFF. DNA of the CDR3: TGTGCCAGCAGCACCCCCGGACAGGGATCCCTTGGGGAGCAGTTCTTC.

V usage is TRBV19 and J usage is TRBJ2-2; possibly TRBD1 for D (5 bases). This CDR3 is built from 13 residues. Germline CDR1 LNHDA, CDR2 SQIVND (reference sequence). Trimming pared 3 bases from V and 11 bases from J, leaving 13 bases between. The CDR3 region is CASSIALRTELFF. CDR3 bases: TGTGCCAGTAGTATCGCCCTAAGGACAGAGCTGTTTTTT.

V is TRBV11-2 and J is TRBJ2-1, with TRBD2 matching 11 bases. CDR3 length equals 15 residues. CDR1 SGHAT and CDR2 FQNNGV come from the germline V gene. V trimming: 7 bases; J trimming: 9 bases; junction bases outside the gene matches: 11. The CDR3 DNA sequence: TGTGCCAGCACTTCCGTAGCGGGAGGGCCTGTTGAGCAGTTCTTC. This gives the protein CASTSVAGGPVEQFF.

The genes are TRBV15 and TRBJ1-5; D unresolved. Trimming left V 5 bases short and J 1 base short, with 18 bases between. The CDR3 runs 17 residues. Germline CDR1 is LNHNV and CDR2 is YYDKDF (reference sequence). The CDR3 region is CATSGYRDWRSNQPQHF. DNA for the CDR3: TGTGCCACCAGCGGTTATAGGGATTGGAGGAGCAATCAGCCCCAGCATTTT.

This chain links TRBV6-5 with TRBJ1-1; D uncertain. Trimming left V 8 bases short and J 4 bases short, with 5 bases between. The CDR3 spans 10 residues. The germline V gene has CDR1 MNHEY and CDR2 SVGAGI. CDR3 DNA: TGTGCCAGCCGGAGCACTGAAGCTTTCTTT. This gives the protein CASRSTEAFF.

J is TRBJ2-7 and V is TRBV4-3; maybe TRBD2 (5 bases). The CDR3 length is 15 residues. CDR1 is LGHNA, CDR2 YSLEER, per germline. Trimming cost V 4 bases and J 0 bases, with 13 bases left between them. CDR3 sequence: CASSPGVANSYEQYF. DNA for the CDR3: TGCGCCAGCAGCCCCGGGGTGGCAAACTCCTACGAGCAGTACTTC.

The sample holds a few counts of this clone. The chain joins TRBV9 to TRBJ1-1; 7 nucleotides line up with TRBD1. The CDR3 is made up of 16 amino acids. Germline-derived CDR1 and CDR2 are SGDLS and YYNGEE. Trimming took 0 bases from V and 1 from J; bases not matched to a gene: 6. The CDR3 loop is CASSVGQGLGNTEAFF. In DNA form, the CDR3 reads TGTGCCAGCAGCGTAGGACAGGGCCTTGGGAACACTGAAGCTTTCTTT.

The chain joins TRBV5-1 to TRBJ2-5, with TRBD2 matching over 15 bases. V was pared by 1 base and J by 5 bases, with 6 bases of the junction left unmatched. The CDR3 is made up of 17 amino acids. CDR1 is SGHRS, CDR2 YFSETQ, per germline. This CDR3 reads CASSLSGLAGGGETQYF. The CDR3, as DNA: TGCGCCAGCAGCTTGTCGGGACTAGCGGGAGGCGGGGAGACCCAGTACTTC.

This clone has at least ten counts. One end of the junction varies from germline; a read error may be responsible. The genes are TRBV7-7 and TRBJ2-3; no definite D call. The CDR3 extends over 13 amino acids. Germline CDR1 reads SSHAT; CDR2 reads FNYEAQ (reference sequence). The CDR3 nucleotides read TGTGCTAGCAGCTTGTACGAGGCAGATACGCAGTATTTT. Translated, it gives CASSLYEADTQYF.

The chain joins TRBV5-1 to TRBJ2-5, with 13 bases that match TRBD2. Per the germline V gene, CDR1 is SGHRS and CDR2 is YFSETQ. The CDR3 contains 15 residues. The trim removed 4 bases at V and 5 bases at J, leaving 5 bases unmatched. CDR3 sequence (DNA): TGCGCCAGCAGCATCGGGACTAGCGGGGTGGAGACCCAGTACTTC. Its protein is CASSIGTSGVETQYF.

The rearrangement joins TRBV9 to TRBJ1-2, with TRBD1 as a possible D gene (6 bases). Germline V gene sequence: CDR1 SGDLS, CDR2 YYNGEE. V dropped 1 base and J dropped 6 bases, with 19 bases sitting between them. The CDR3 is 16 amino acids. The CDR3 DNA sequence: TGTGCCAGCAGCGTAACCCTGACAGGCGCCCAGAATGGCTACACCTTC. Protein sequence: CASSVTLTGAQNGYTF.

V usage is TRBV6-4 and J usage is TRBJ1-1; 9 bases are a match to TRBD1. The CDR3 is 19 amino acids. Unmatched junction bases numbered 16, after V lost 2 bases and J lost 3 bases. Germline-derived CDR1 and CDR2 are MRHNA and SNTAGT. CDR3: CASSDGGDRDREGDTEAFF. The CDR3, as DNA: TGTGCCAGCAGTGACGGAGGGGACCGGGACAGGGAGGGCGACACTGAAGCTTTCTTT.

The table lists this clone with a count of one. The gene calls are TRBV7-3 and TRBJ2-7; D might be TRBD2 (6 bases). The germline V gene has CDR1 SGHTA and CDR2 FQGTGA. The V gene lost 3 bases and the J gene lost 7 bases, with 16 bases spanning the gap. The CDR3 length is 14 residues. DNA of the CDR3: TGTGCCAGCAGCTTCTCCCGGGACTCTAAAGAGCAGTACTTC. Its translation is CASSFSRDSKEQYF.

The rearrangement uses TRBV5-1 and TRBJ2-5; 8 bases fit TRBD1. This CDR3 region has 15 residues. Germline CDR1 SGHRS, CDR2 YFSETQ. The J segment lost 3 bases and the V segment lost 4 bases, leaving 8 bases of the junction unmatched. CDR3 nucleotides: TGCGCCAGCAGCCCCGGACAGGGAGGAGAAGAGACCCAGTACTTC. This encodes CASSPGQGGEETQYF.

The chain employs TRBV5-1 and TRBJ1-1; tentative D call: TRBD1 (5 bases). Trimming cost V 4 bases and J 2 bases, with 9 bases left between them. The CDR3 is 13 amino acids. Germline CDR1 is SGHRS and CDR2 is YFSETQ. CDR3: CASSVTGNTEAFF. DNA of the CDR3: TGCGCCAGCAGCGTAACAGGTAACACTGAAGCTTTCTTT.

The V and J genes are TRBV6-5 and TRBJ2-7, with a possible D match to TRBD1 (6 bases). Per the germline V gene, CDR1 is MNHEY and CDR2 is SVGAGI. The CDR3 is made up of 13 amino acids. Between the trimmed V and J ends, which lost 5 bases and 5 bases, there was a span of 13 bases. The CDR3 region is CASSSIPGDEQYF. The CDR3 DNA reads as TGTGCCAGCAGTAGCATCCCAGGGGACGAGCAGTACTTC.

CDR3 nucleotide sequence: TGTGCCAGCAGCTGGAGCTCCTACAATGAGCAGTTCTTC. Translation gives CASSWSSYNEQFF. The chain couples TRBV2 to TRBJ2-1; D is uncertain. The CDR3 has 13 residues. Per the germline V gene, CDR1 is SNHLY and CDR2 is FYNNEI. Trimming shortened V by 6 bases and J by 0 bases, and 6 bases separated the two germline ends. The entire variable domain, with the rest obtained from reference TRBV2 and TRBJ2-1, is as follows: EPEVTQTPSHQVTQMGQEVILRCVPISNHLYFYWYRQILGQKVEFLVSFYNNEISEKSEIFDDQFSVERPDGSNFTLKIRSTKLEDSAMYFCASSWSSYNEQFFGPGTRLTVL.

The chain is built from TRBV27 and TRBJ2-7; D is perhaps TRBD2 (6 bases). V lost 4 bases, J lost 2 bases, and 12 bases lay in between. Germline lookup yields CDR1 MNHEY and CDR2 SMNVEV (reference sequence). There are 14 residues in the CDR3. DNA of the CDR3: TGTGCCAGCAGTTATATCGGGAGCCCCTACGAGCAGTACTTC. It is translated as CASSYIGSPYEQYF.

This chain uses TRBV4-2 with TRBJ2-7; D perhaps matches TRBD2 (6 bases). CDR1 and CDR2 from the germline V gene are LGHNA and YNFKEQ. CDR3 length equals 14 residues. Trimming removed 3 bases at V and 3 bases at J, with 12 bases between. The CDR3 sequence is CASSHASDIYEQYF. DNA of the CDR3: TGTGCCAGCAGCCATGCTAGCGACATCTACGAGCAGTACTTC.

This chain joins TRBV4-3 and TRBJ2-2, with TRBD1 matching 9 bases. V dropped 3 bases and J dropped 4; count of bases not matched to a gene: 6. CDR1 LGHNA and CDR2 YSLEER come from the germline V gene. The CDR3 contains 16 residues. The CDR3 is CASSQTGTGITGELFF. In DNA, the CDR3 is TGCGCCAGCAGCCAGACCGGGACAGGGATCACCGGGGAGCTGTTTTTT.

The chain combines TRBV11-2 with TRBJ2-1; 10 bases align to TRBD2. J was trimmed by 2 bases and V by 4 bases; bases with no gene match: 2. The CDR3 has 15 amino acids. Germline CDR1 reads SGHAT; CDR2 reads FQNNGV. CDR3 protein: CASSSGLATYNEQFF. The DNA of the CDR3 is TGTGCCAGCAGCTCGGGACTAGCGACCTACAATGAGCAGTTCTTC. Based on the CDR3 plus reference TRBV11-2 and TRBJ2-1, the full variable domain is EAGVAQSPRYKIIEKRQSVAFWCNPISGHATLYWYQQILGQGPKLLIQFQNNGVVDDSQLPKDRFSAERLKGVDSTLKIQPAKLEDSAVYLCASSSGLATYNEQFFGPGTRLTVL.

This sequence joins TRBV2 and TRBJ2-2, with D uncertain. The CDR3 is 14 amino acids. The ends were cut back, 6 bases at V and 6 bases at J, with 14 bases in the middle. CDR1 and CDR2 (germline): SNHLY, FYNNEI. The CDR3 is CASRELSESGELFF. The CDR3 bases are TGTGCCAGCAGGGAACTATCGGAGTCCGGGGAGCTGTTTTTT.